The entry that follows covers one T cell receptor (beta chain) sequence. It has no known antigen specificity. Sequencing instrument: NextSeq 550. The Human TCR Profiling Kit (MiLaboratory) was used to make UMI-labeled 5' RACE TRB cDNA libraries. cDNA synthesis used the entire amount of extracted RNA, and PCR amplification then used the entire amount of cDNA produced. Libraries were prepared in parallel using an identical number of PCR cycles. As for the original processing: About 52,000 +/- 9,100 unique UMI-labeled TRB cDNA molecules per library were extracted with MIGEC and MiXCR, with at least two reads per UMI required. Each library averaged 40,000 +/- 10,000 functional in-frame TRB CDR3 nucleotide clonotypes without stop codons. After each sample was downsampled to 5000 UMI-labeled TRB molecules, VDJtools was used to calculate diversity metrics such as normalized Shannon-Wiener and Chao1. VDJtools was used to calculate clonotype-size-weighted physicochemical properties of the central five CDR3 residues, namely interaction energy, strength, volume and Kidera factor 4. TCRdb reprocessed the reads and assigns one entry to each CDR3 protein sequence, leaving out DNA. V and J calls and clone size were set by TCRdb, not the authors. The table for this sample records some 66,000 distinct CDR3 sequences. The top ten clonotypes cover nearly 1.5% of the sample.

These data originate in a study of CXCR3-negative and CXCR3-positive naive CD8 T cells (dated by TCRdb to 2018 to 2020). Some background on the complete study: In total, 130 million to 150 million TRB reads were obtained, or roughly 1.5 +/- 0.3 million reads per library. The diversity and physicochemical repertoire analyses included approximately ten donors pooled from two independent experiments. For the TRBV-TRBJ cluster analysis, the naive subsets came from 5 or 6 donors, while the memory cells came from 3 donors.

Based on the germline V gene, the CDR1 and CDR2 sequences are MDHEN and SYDVKM. Counted from cysteine to phenylalanine, this CDR3 has 15 amino acids. No DNA is listed. Each CD8+ T cell subset was flow-sorted in triplicate, with over 250,000 cells per subset placed directly into RLT lysis buffer. To keep memory contaminants out, a stringent definition of naive CD8+ T cells was applied: CD45RO-CCR7+CD27+CD95-. Standard density gradient centrifugation was used to isolate peripheral blood mononuclear cells from buffy coats. A FACSAria III was used to flow-sort naive CD8+ T cells into CXCR3-negative and CXCR3-positive populations. Total RNA was extracted from sorted cells using an RNeasy Mini Kit. Broad study findings and their caveats: Both naive subsets had comparably high repertoire diversity, while memory CD8+ T cells had much lower repertoire diversity. CXCR3 expression partially decreased after cryopreservation, so most assays used freshly isolated PBMCs. Because surface CD5, which is linked to self-reactivity in mice, was comparable between the naive subsets, TCR interaction strength was also inferred from the physicochemical properties of TRB CDR3s. TRBV-TRBJ usage was similar between naive CXCR3-negative and CXCR3-positive cells from the same donor, while memory cells showed distinct patterns. Compared with CXCR3-negative naive cells, CXCR3-positive naive cells had TRB CDR3s with higher hydrophobicity (lower Kidera factor 4), lower energy, and higher strength and volume indices.

The sequenced sample was naive CXCR3- CD8+ T cells from blood. What this sample's cell subset or site label stands for: CD45RO-CCR7+CD27+CD95- naive CD8+ T cells lacking CXCR3 (TNR3-). The chain employs TRBV28 and TRBJ2-3; without DNA, the TCRdb call of TRBD1 cannot be checked. The clonotype was recovered from a human donor in good health. Some clones in this sample may be carry-over from other donors' samples. CDR3 reads: CASILDRAVTDTQYF.